The present T cell receptor beta chain was sequenced within a study of T-cell memory formation after mild COVID-19. Study findings and constraints: Some clones that responded were present in memory (sampled pre-infection), which suggests cross-reactive memory joined.

TCRdb redid the calling of the 5' RACE reads with MiXCR, one entry per CDR3 protein. This sample has about 340,000 distinct CDR3 sequences, with around 14% found just once. The sample holds many counts of this clonotype. Its antigen remains unknown. V lost 5 bases to trimming and J lost 8 bases; unmatched junction nucleotides: 15. The CDR3 is 16 residues long. In germline, CDR1 is MDHEN, CDR2 SYDVKM. The chain is built from TRBV28 and TRBJ2-5, with 9 bases fitting TRBD1. Input material: PBMCs or a T cell subset sorted from them (not recorded which). The receptor was derived from a man aged 18 to 30 who had mild COVID-19 (a few samples of this study predate the infection). Cell type and time point are not known. CDR3 protein: CASSPGTGRYGATQYF. For the CDR3, the DNA is TGTGCCAGCAGTCCTGGGACAGGGAGGTACGGGGCCACCCAGTACTTC.